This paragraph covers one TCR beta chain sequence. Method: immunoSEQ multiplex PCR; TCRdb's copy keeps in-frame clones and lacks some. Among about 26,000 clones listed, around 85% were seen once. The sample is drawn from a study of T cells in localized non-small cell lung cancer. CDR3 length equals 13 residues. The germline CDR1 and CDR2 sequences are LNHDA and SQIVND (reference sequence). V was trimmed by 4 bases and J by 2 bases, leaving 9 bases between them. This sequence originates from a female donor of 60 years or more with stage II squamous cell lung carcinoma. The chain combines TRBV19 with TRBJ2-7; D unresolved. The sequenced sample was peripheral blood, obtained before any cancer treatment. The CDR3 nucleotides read TGTGCCAGTAGTAGGGCCGGCACCTACGAGCAGTACTTC. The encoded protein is CASSRAGTYEQYF.